Below, 6 T cell receptor beta chains from the same sample are listed, as sequenced in a study of blood T cells in healthy people across ages. Next came a second PCR, run for about 7 to 12 cycles, which used a sample-barcoded 5' primer along with a J-beta primer mix. TCRdb independently ran MiXCR on the 5' RACE reads; one entry per CDR3 protein. The data contain 1.5 million to 2 million distinct CDR3 sequences, 28% of them singletons. The sample was blood. Source of these receptors: a woman younger than 45 in good health.

In its sample, this clonotype was seen a few times. The CDR3 sequence: CASSKEYRLRPDTQYF. The CDR3, as DNA: TGTGCCAGCTCCAAGGAATACCGATTGAGGCCAGATACGCAGTATTTT. This chain uses TRBV9 with TRBJ2-3; no clear D gene. Trimming removed 7 bases at V and 4 bases at J, with 22 bases between. From germline, CDR1 is SGDLS and CDR2 YYNGEE. The CDR3 spans 16 residues.

Worth noting for this clonotype: Given a much more abundant clone one base away, this may be a read error. J is TRBJ2-5 and V is TRBV10-3; the D gene is possibly TRBD2 (6 bases). CDR3 length: 14 residues. From germline, CDR1 is ENHRY and CDR2 SYGVKD. V lost 6 bases and J 2 bases, leaving 13 bases between the germline ends. CDR3 amino acids: CAIRAMGGQETQYF. In DNA form, the CDR3 reads TGTGCCATCAGGGCAATGGGGGGTCAAGAGACCCAGTACTTC.

This chain connects TRBV11-2 to TRBJ2-1; 11 bases are shared with TRBD1. This CDR3 region has 14 residues. The germline CDR1 and CDR2 sequences are SGHAT and FQNNGV. V lost 4 bases to trimming and J lost 8 bases; unmatched junction nucleotides: 4. CDR3 region: CASSWGQGVDEQFF. DNA for the CDR3: TGTGCCAGCAGCTGGGGACAGGGGGTCGATGAGCAGTTCTTC.

This clonotype was recorded many times. The chain links TRBV12-3 or TRBV12-4 to TRBJ2-7; the D is unclear. V gave up 6 bases and J gave up 2 bases, with 11 bases separating them. The CDR3 is made up of 13 amino acids. CDR3 residues: CASSPKQAYEQYF. The CDR3, as DNA: TGTGCCAGCAGCCCAAAGCAGGCCTACGAGCAGTACTTC.

The chain links TRBV20-1 to TRBJ2-7, with 11 bases identical to TRBD2. The CDR3 spans 15 residues. Germline V gene lookup returns CDR1 DFQATT and CDR2 SNEGSKA (reference sequence). J lost 5 bases, V lost 5 bases, and 11 bases had no gene match. The CDR3 nucleotides are TGCAGTGCTCTTAATATAGCGGGAGGGGGCAACGAGCAGTACTTC. Translation: CSALNIAGGGNEQYF.

This clonotype occurred a few times. This chain links TRBV20-1 with TRBJ2-3; D is possibly TRBD1 (7 bases). V was cut by 5 bases and J by 9 bases, with 21 bases left in between. This CDR3 is 14 amino acids long. Germline CDR1 is DFQATT and CDR2 is SNEGSKA (reference sequence). The CDR3 spells CSAHESRQGGTQYF. For the CDR3, the DNA is TGCAGTGCTCACGAGTCCCGACAGGGAGGCACGCAGTATTTT.